This TCR beta chain was sequenced during a study of glioma-infiltrating T cells after dendritic cell vaccination. The time point: after dendritic cell vaccination, including at tumor progression/relapse. The immunoSEQ assay amplified TCRB CDR3 from up to roughly 2 ug DNA. Repertoires were generated with immunoSEQ multiplex PCR, while TCRdb's copy carries only in-frame clones and drops some. The sample lists tens of thousands of clones; just under 85% were seen once. The CDR3 consists of 16 residues. The junction had 4 bases not matched to a gene; V was cut back by 2 bases and J by 2 bases. Germline CDR1 reads MNHEY; CDR2 reads SVGAGI.

The receptor was derived from a human donor with glioblastoma. This sample comprised blood, obtained after dendritic cell vaccination. The J gene is TRBJ2-3, the V gene TRBV6-5; 10 nucleotides match TRBD2. The CDR3 sequence is CASSYGLAGVTDTQYF. The CDR3 nucleotides read TGTGCCAGCAGTTACGGGCTAGCGGGGGTCACAGATACGCAGTATTTT.